This TCR beta chain was recorded in a study of T cell responses to AZD1222 COVID-19 vaccine. Regarding the study as a whole: Per reports, nearly half of all spike-specific TCRs target regions that are unmutated in variants. Spike-wide vaccine-associated CD4 TCRs dominated at 160-218 and 743-854.

Profiled with immunoSEQ multiplex PCR; TCRdb holds only in-frame clones, not every one. This table has 150,000 to 190,000 clones, approximately 90% appearing once. This clone has a single count. No antigen is known for it. The V end lost 5 bases, the J end lost 3 bases, and 13 bases lay between the germline ends. CDR1 is SGHAT, CDR2 FQNNGV, per germline. The CDR3 sequence is 15 residues long. The chain links TRBV11-2 to TRBJ1-4; D ambiguous. The input for sequencing was peripheral blood, taken on day 0 of AZD1222 vaccination. The receptor's source is an adult in good health. The CDR3 nucleotides read TGTGCCAGCAGCCTAACCGGACGGGCTAATGAAAAACTGTTTTTT. Residues: CASSLTGRANEKLFF.